The subject of this entry is one T cell receptor (beta chain). Trimming cost V 5 bases and J 7 bases, with 14 bases left between them. CDR3 size: 13 residues. CDR1 and CDR2 from the germline V gene are SNHLY and FYNNEI. This specimen belongs to a study of blood T cell repertoires in COVID-19. About the study: Samples came from the United States, Italy and Spain, spanning acute and convalescent COVID-19. Sources were T cells, B-cell-depleted T cells, or PBMCs; the material itself was cDNA or gDNA.

Authors' processing steps: From reference gene primer amplification, estimates of nucleated cell counts were derived. This table comes from immunoSEQ multiplex PCR, and its TCRdb copy is limited to in-frame clones, with some not included. The DNA was the basis for D and trimming; V, J and clone size are from that table. This sample has 150,000 to 200,000 clones, with 65% to 85% found just once. The clonotype comes from a man between 65 and 85 years old with active or convalescent COVID-19. Material for sequencing was peripheral blood. The chain joins TRBV2 to TRBJ2-5; D not certain. CDR3 amino acids: CASSPAPTGTQYF. CDR3 DNA: TGTGCCAGCAGTCCAGCGCCCACTGGGACCCAGTACTTC.